Only a few counts were recorded for the clone carrying this TCR beta chain. The authors prepared the TCRbeta library with unique molecular identifiers. Each CDR3 protein is one row after TCRdb ran MiXCR on the PCR reads. The repertoire holds 210,000 or so distinct CDR3 sequences, with roughly 10% as singletons. Germline V lookup: CDR1 LGHDT, CDR2 YNNKEL (reference sequence). Losses at the gene ends were 4 bases for V and 3 bases for J; bases not matched to a gene: 8. The CDR3 is made up of 18 amino acids. These data originate in a study of T-cell reconstitution after alpha-beta-depleted transplantation in children.

The sequencing here drew on PBMCs from the stem cell graft donor, taken from the stem cell graft. This TCR came from a human donor who donated a stem cell graft to a child with acute lymphoblastic leukemia. The rearrangement uses TRBV3-1 and TRBJ2-3; 15 bases map to TRBD2. CDR3 sequence reads: CASSPGWTSGGETDTQYF. The CDR3 DNA is TGTGCCAGCAGCCCCGGCTGGACTAGCGGGGGGGAGACAGATACGCAGTATTTT.